This T cell receptor beta chain originates from a study of blood T cell repertoires in COVID-19. Study at large: Collection of acute and convalescent COVID-19 samples took place in the United States, Italy and Spain.

Sequencing used immunoSEQ multiplex PCR; TCRdb keeps in-frame clones, though not all of them. Of about 250,000 clones in the sample, 88% are singletons; the top ten hold less than 3%. All recovered Cohort 3 donors got two negative PCRs, got clearance, or saw symptom resolution. Germline V gives CDR1 KGHSH, CDR2 LQKENI. The length of the CDR3 is 15 residues. Unmatched junction bases numbered 7, after V lost 3 bases and J lost 4 bases. Input material: PBMCs or T cells enriched from blood (not recorded which). The chain employs TRBV18 and TRBJ2-7; the match to TRBD2 covers 9 bases. This TCR was recovered from a woman in her fifties or sixties who had recovered from COVID-19. CDR3 sequence (DNA): TGTGCCAGCTCACCCGCCCGACTAGCGGTTTACGAGCAGTACTTC. Its protein is CASSPARLAVYEQYF.